One and the same sample provided the 22 T cell receptor beta chains below, sequenced in a study of glioma-infiltrating T cells after dendritic cell vaccination. Profiled with immunoSEQ multiplex PCR; TCRdb holds only in-frame clones, not every one. Of under 100,000 clones in the sample, 85% were seen once. Source: blood, taken before dendritic cell vaccination. These receptors came from a human donor with glioblastoma.

This chain joins TRBV18 and TRBJ2-6, with 10 bases aligning to TRBD1. Losses at the gene ends were 6 bases for V and 2 bases for J; bases not matched to a gene: 7. The CDR3 loop spans 17 amino acids. Germline V lookup: CDR1 KGHSH, CDR2 LQKENI. The CDR3 bases are TGTGCCAGCTCCCGCGACAGGGGGCAGACTGGGGCCAACGTCCTGACTTTC. As protein: CASSRDRGQTGANVLTF. Supplemented by reference TRBV18 and TRBJ2-6, the full variable domain reads NAGVMQNPRHLVRRRGQEARLRCSPMKGHSHVYWYRQLPEEGLKFMVYLQKENIIDESGMPKERFSAEFPKEGPSILRIQQVVRGDSAAYFCASSRDRGQTGANVLTFGAGSRLTVL.

The rearrangement links TRBV2 to TRBJ2-3; D is undetermined. Germline values: CDR1 SNHLY, CDR2 FYNNEI. The CDR3 length is 13 residues. V dropped 4 bases and J dropped 4 bases, with 9 bases sitting between them. The CDR3 DNA reads as TGTGCCAGCAGTGGGGTGGAGCCAGATACGCAGTATTTT. It translates to CASSGVEPDTQYF.

This clone was recorded a few times. The V and J genes are TRBV6-5 and TRBJ1-2; D not certain. The CDR3 is 14 residues long. CDR1 MNHEY and CDR2 SVGAGI come from the germline V gene. V was clipped by 0 bases and J by 0 bases, with 5 bases between them. The CDR3 nucleotides read TGTGCCAGCAGTTACTCTCTATCTAACTATGGCTACACCTTC. Its protein product is CASSYSLSNYGYTF.

The chain combines TRBV14 with TRBJ1-4; 7 bases map to TRBD1. The CDR3 is made up of 17 amino acids. The germline CDR1 and CDR2 sequences are SGHDN and FVKESK. The V gene end was trimmed by 5 bases and the J gene end by 0 bases; junction bases not matched to a gene: 9. CDR3: CASSYRGAMSTNEKLFF. DNA for the CDR3: TGTGCCAGCAGCTACAGGGGAGCCATGTCAACTAATGAAAAACTGTTTTTT.

The V and J genes are TRBV18 and TRBJ1-2; a weak D match, TRBD1 (6 bases). This CDR3 comprises 15 residues. Germline values: CDR1 KGHSH, CDR2 LQKENI. Trimming cost V 2 bases and J 3 bases, with 13 bases left between them. The CDR3 coding sequence is TGTGCCAGCTCACCAGACTTAGGACAGTACTATGGCTACACCTTC. Translating gives CASSPDLGQYYGYTF.

In nucleotides, the CDR3 is TGTGCTAGTGCCAGGATGATAAGTACTAGCGGGATCCTCTCTGGGGCCAACGTCCTGACTTTC. This encodes CASARMISTSGILSGANVLTF. This chain connects TRBV12-5 to TRBJ2-6; 10 bases map to TRBD2. Germline V gene lookup returns CDR1 LGHNT and CDR2 FRNRAP. This CDR3 has 21 residues. The V segment lost 7 bases and the J segment 0 bases; nucleotides outside the gene matches: 18.

V gene TRBV5-1 combines with J gene TRBJ2-5; 8 positions agree with TRBD2. The DNA end is more similar to TRBJ2-7, so the J call may be wrong. The CDR3 consists of 14 residues. The germline CDR1 and CDR2 sequences are SGHRS and YFSETQ. CDR3 sequence: CASSLTSGTYEQYF. CDR3 bases: TGCGCCAGCAGCTTGACTAGCGGAACCTACGAGCAGTACTTC.

The chain has TRBV13 and TRBJ2-2, with a weak D call TRBD1 (7 bases). The germline V gene encodes CDR1 PRHDT and CDR2 FYEKMQ (reference sequence). The CDR3 spans 15 residues. Deletions cut 5 bases from V and 4 bases from J, with 14 bases between. The CDR3 loop reads CASSPAQGGTGELFF. CDR3 sequence (DNA): TGTGCCAGCAGCCCTGCCCAGGGGGGCACCGGGGAGCTGTTTTTT.

V is TRBV30 and J is TRBJ1-5; 9 bases align to TRBD1. The germline gives CDR1 GTSNPN, CDR2 SVGIG (reference sequence). The CDR3 sequence is 20 residues long. V trimming: 3 bases; J trimming: 1 base; junction bases outside the gene matches: 19. The CDR3 nucleotides read TGTGCCTGGAGCAGATCCGGGACAGGGAGGTTTCAAGGAAGCAATCAGCCCCAGCATTTT. Encoded protein: CAWSRSGTGRFQGSNQPQHF.

The CDR3 region is CASSIGTGEPYEQYF. CDR3 coding DNA: TGTGCCAGCAGCATCGGTACCGGAGAACCCTACGAGCAGTACTTC. The chain joins TRBV7-7 to TRBJ2-7; D is uncertain. Trimming removed 5 bases from V and 2 bases from J, with 16 bases in between. CDR1 SSHAT and CDR2 FNYEAQ come from the germline V gene (reference sequence). The CDR3 loop spans 15 amino acids.

This clone was observed a few times. The CDR3 loop is CASSQTGMGYEQYF. CDR3 in DNA: TGTGCCAGCAGTCAGACAGGGATGGGCTACGAGCAGTACTTC. This sequence joins TRBV2 and TRBJ2-7; 7 nucleotides align to TRBD1. The germline V gene encodes CDR1 SNHLY and CDR2 FYNNEI. This CDR3 region has 14 residues. With V trimmed by 5 bases and J by 3 bases, 7 bases remained unmatched. The whole variable domain, filled in from reference TRBV2 and TRBJ2-7, reads EPEVTQTPSHQVTQMGQEVILRCVPISNHLYFYWYRQILGQKVEFLVSFYNNEISEKSEIFDDQFSVERPDGSNFTLKIRSTKLEDSAMYFCASSQTGMGYEQYFGPGTRLTVT.

The chain is built from TRBV6-5 and TRBJ1-5, with D perhaps matching TRBD1 (6 bases). The CDR3 is 13 residues long. Germline V gene lookup returns CDR1 MNHEY and CDR2 SVGAGI. Between the trimmed V and J ends, which lost 6 bases and 5 bases, there was a span of 11 bases. This CDR3 is CASSDTGYQPQHF. Written as DNA, the CDR3 is TGTGCCAGCAGCGATACAGGGTATCAGCCCCAGCATTTT.

The gene calls are TRBV2 and TRBJ2-5; D not resolved. V lost 4 bases, J lost 4 bases, and 10 bases lay in between. The germline gives CDR1 SNHLY, CDR2 FYNNEI. The CDR3 consists of 13 residues. As DNA, the CDR3 is TGTGCCAGCAGTGGAGGTAGTTCAGAGACCCAGTACTTC. As protein: CASSGGSSETQYF.

This sequence joins TRBV5-4 and TRBJ1-5; D remains unclear. V lost 2 bases and J lost 9, with 15 bases in between. The CDR3 runs 14 residues. Looked up from germline, CDR1 is SGHNT and CDR2 is YYREEE (reference sequence). The CDR3 nucleotides are TGTGCCAGCAGCTTTTTGTCTGGGCTCGGGCCCCAGCATTTT. Translated, it gives CASSFLSGLGPQHF.

V is TRBV5-4 and J is TRBJ2-6; a possible D gene is TRBD1 (6 bases). CDR1 SGHNT and CDR2 YYREEE come from the germline V gene (reference sequence). V was pared by 4 bases and J by 2 bases, with 13 bases between. This CDR3 has 16 residues. CDR3 protein: CASSRRGSAGANVLTF. The CDR3 nucleotides read TGTGCCAGCAGCCGTAGGGGGTCGGCTGGGGCCAACGTCCTGACTTTC. The variable domain in full, with the rest retrieved from reference TRBV5-4 and TRBJ2-6, is ETGVTQSPTHLIKTRGQQVTLRCSSQSGHNTVSWYQQALGQGPQFIFQYYREEENGRGNFPPRFSGLQFPNYSSELNVNALELDDSALYLCASSRRGSAGANVLTFGAGSRLTVL.

V usage is TRBV5-4 and J usage is TRBJ2-7; D perhaps matches TRBD2 (5 bases). Trimming pared 4 bases from V and 3 bases from J, leaving 17 bases between. The CDR3 loop spans 15 amino acids. Germline loops: CDR1 SGHNT, CDR2 YYREEE (reference sequence). The DNA for the CDR3 is TGTGCCAGCAGCGGTGGCGGGTCTATTCGCTACGAGCAGTACTTC. This encodes CASSGGGSIRYEQYF.

The chain couples TRBV6-5 to TRBJ2-3; the match to TRBD2 covers 7 bases. Germline CDR1 and CDR2: MNHEY and SVGAGI. The CDR3 runs to 16 residues. Germline trimming cut 2 bases from V and 4 bases from J; bases unmatched to any gene: 9. CDR3 nucleotides: TGTGCCAGCAGTTACCGACCGGGCGCGGGGGCAGATACGCAGTATTTT. Translation: CASSYRPGAGADTQYF.

The rearrangement links TRBV23-1 to TRBJ2-5; D might be TRBD1 (6 bases). TRBV23-1 is an ORF for which the function is uncertain. Trimming cost V 6 bases and J 1 base, with 9 bases left between them. CDR3 length equals 13 residues. The CDR3 region is CASSQGSQETQYF. CDR3 DNA sequence: TGCGCCAGCAGCCAGGGGTCCCAAGAGACCCAGTACTTC.

The chain couples TRBV6-1 to TRBJ2-2, with 7 bases identical to TRBD2. CDR3 length: 15 amino acids. Germline values: CDR1 MNHNS, CDR2 SASEGT. J was trimmed by 0 bases and V by 7 bases; bases with no gene match: 5. The CDR3 DNA reads as TGTGCCAGCACCCAAGGGAGGGCGAACACCGGGGAGCTGTTTTTT. The encoded protein is CASTQGRANTGELFF.

This clone was seen only once. This chain connects TRBV7-9 to TRBJ1-3, with D perhaps TRBD1 (6 bases). V was shortened by 1 base and J by 1 base, with 17 bases between the two germline ends. The CDR3 contains 18 residues. Germline values: CDR1 SEHNR, CDR2 FQNEAQ (reference sequence). The CDR3, as DNA: TGTGCCAGCAGCTTAGGGATAACAGGGCCGGGTTCTGGAAACACCATATATTTT. Its translation is CASSLGITGPGSGNTIYF.

This chain joins TRBV5-1 and TRBJ2-7; 9 bases fit TRBD1. The junction had 19 bases not matched to a gene; V was cut back by 5 bases and J by 7 bases. Germline V gene lookup returns CDR1 SGHRS and CDR2 YFSETQ. The CDR3 runs 17 residues. The CDR3 loop is CASSLRSPGQGLGEQYF. The CDR3 nucleotides read TGCGCCAGCAGTCTGAGGTCCCCGGGACAGGGCTTAGGGGAGCAGTACTTC.

This chain connects TRBV5-4 to TRBJ2-3; D remains ambiguous. V lost 2 bases, J lost 1 base, and 8 bases lay in between. The CDR3 is 14 amino acids. Germline V gives CDR1 SGHNT, CDR2 YYREEE (reference sequence). CDR3 DNA: TGTGCCAGCAGCTTTATATCCGGCACAGATACGCAGTATTTT. Translated: CASSFISGTDTQYF.